The T cell receptor (beta chain) under discussion was sequenced for a study of T cell clones after liver transplantation. Study as a whole: As an antigen-independent comparator, third-party-reactive TCRbeta sequences came from pre-transplant mixed lymphocyte reactions. Apart from three HCV-positive recipients, transplants were for non-autoimmune, non-viral reasons. The study, taken as a whole, reports: The donor-reactive repertoire was only partly measurable in a couple of subjects, lacking donor cells.

CD3+CD4+ and CD3+CD8+ cells were FACS-sorted from thawed unstimulated PBMCs. Clones were sequenced by immunoSEQ multiplex PCR, and TCRdb holds only the in-frame ones, with some missing. The sample gives about 76,000 clones, less than 90% of which show up once; roughly 2.8% is in the top ten. By its share, this clone is medium-sized. The target antigen is unknown. The receptor's source is a human patient who received a liver transplant. The graft donor may have given rise to some T cells. The sequencing used CD4+ T cells from blood, collected at the 22-month timepoint.

CDR3 loop: CASSQARDRGLNEAFF. For the CDR3, the DNA is TGTGCCAGCAGCCAAGCCCGGGACAGGGGGCTGAATGAAGCTTTCTTT. The chain joins TRBV4-2 to TRBJ1-1; 12 positions agree with TRBD1. The CDR3 contains 16 residues. Germline V gives CDR1 LGHNA, CDR2 YNFKEQ. Unmatched junction bases numbered 7, after V lost 1 base and J lost 7 bases.